The clone carrying this T cell receptor (beta chain) has just a few counts. Antigen specificity is unknown. TCRdb reprocessed the 5' RACE reads with MiXCR, giving one entry per CDR3 protein. Of about 120,000 distinct CDR3 sequences in the sample, 22% are singletons; the top ten hold around 40%. This CDR3 is built from 16 residues. The germline V gene encodes CDR1 SGHAT and CDR2 FQNNGV. Unmatched junction bases numbered 3, after V lost 3 bases and J lost 0 bases. The source of the sample is a study of T-cell memory formation after mild COVID-19. General study findings and limits: Still unconfirmed is whether the second-wave clones peaking on day 37 recognized SARS-CoV-2.

The TCR was taken from a man aged 18 to 30 who had mild COVID-19 (a few samples of this study predate the infection). Cell type and time point are not known. Sequencing was carried out using PBMCs or a T cell subset sorted from them (not recorded which). The gene calls are TRBV11-2 and TRBJ2-1; 9 nucleotides line up with TRBD2. The CDR3 DNA reads as TGTGCCAGCAGCTTTTTAGCGGGAGCCTCCTACAATGAGCAGTTCTTC. Its translation is CASSFLAGASYNEQFF. Based on the CDR3 plus reference TRBV11-2 and TRBJ2-1, the full variable domain is EAGVAQSPRYKIIEKRQSVAFWCNPISGHATLYWYQQILGQGPKLLIQFQNNGVVDDSQLPKDRFSAERLKGVDSTLKIQPAKLEDSAVYLCASSFLAGASYNEQFFGPGTRLTVL.